A single sample gave rise to the 29 T cell receptor beta chains below, sequenced in a study of CXCR3-negative and CXCR3-positive naive CD8 T cells. UMI-labeled TRB cDNA libraries were prepared by 5' RACE. TCRdb re-called the 5' RACE reads; one entry per CDR3 protein, DNA not given. The sample shows over 45,000 distinct CDR3 sequences, and roughly 0.42% sits with its ten largest clones. Input material: naive CXCR3- CD8+ T cells from blood. Subset given: CD45RO-CCR7+CD27+CD95- naive CD8+ T cells lacking CXCR3 (TNR3-). The receptor set was obtained from a human donor in good health. Some clones in this sample may be carry-over from other donors' samples.

This chain connects TRBV6-2 or TRBV6-3 to TRBJ2-5; TCRdb picks TRBD2, but there is no DNA to check that call. This CDR3 region has 17 residues. CDR1 MNHEY and CDR2 SVGEGT come from the germline V gene. This chain's CDR3 is CASSWVRTSTTGETQYF.

V gene TRBV11-3 combines with J gene TRBJ2-5; with no DNA, the TCRdb D assignment of TRBD2 cannot be verified. Germline-derived CDR1 and CDR2 are SGHNT and YENEEA. The CDR3 sequence is 14 residues long. CDR3 sequence: CASSPDSNQETQYF.

The rearrangement joins TRBV25-1 to TRBJ2-2; TCRdb designates TRBD2, a call that cannot be tested without DNA. Germline lookup yields CDR1 MGHDK and CDR2 SYGVNS. The length of the CDR3 is 15 residues. The CDR3 region is CASSDLRGGPGELFF. Based on the CDR3 plus reference TRBV25-1 and TRBJ2-2, the full variable domain is EADIYQTPRYLVIGTGKKITLECSQTMGHDKMYWYQQDPGMELHLIHYSYGVNSTEKGDLSSESTVSRIRTEHFPLTLESARPSHTSQYLCASSDLRGGPGELFFGEGSRLTVL.

The chain employs TRBV2 and TRBJ2-3; TCRdb proposes TRBD2, but this gene call is untestable without DNA. Per germline, CDR1 SNHLY and CDR2 FYNNEI. CDR3 length equals 16 residues. This CDR3 is CASSEAYGSWTDTQYF.

This chain's CDR3 is CSVEGTGGGYTF. V gene TRBV29-1 combines with J gene TRBJ1-2; there is no DNA to check the TCRdb D call of TRBD1. The germline V gene has CDR1 SQVTM and CDR2 ANQGSEA. The CDR3 runs 12 residues. The full variable domain, its missing parts supplied by reference TRBV29-1 and TRBJ1-2, is SAVISQKPSRDICQRGTSLTIQCQVDSQVTMMFWYRQQPGQSLTLIATANQGSEATYESGFVIDKFPISRPNLTFSTLTVSNMSPEDSSIYLCSVEGTGGGYTFGSGTRLTVV.

The V call is TRBV29-1, the J call TRBJ1-1; with no DNA, the TCRdb D assignment of TRBD1 cannot be verified. The CDR3 is made up of 13 amino acids. Germline V gene data show CDR1 as SQVTM and CDR2 as ANQGSEA. CDR3 residues: CSVPGQMNTEAFF. The whole variable domain, remainder taken from reference TRBV29-1 and TRBJ1-1, is SAVISQKPSRDICQRGTSLTIQCQVDSQVTMMFWYRQQPGQSLTLIATANQGSEATYESGFVIDKFPISRPNLTFSTLTVSNMSPEDSSIYLCSVPGQMNTEAFFGQGTRLTVV.

The rearrangement uses TRBV5-6 and TRBJ2-2. The CDR3 is 12 amino acids. CDR1 is SGHDT, CDR2 YYEEEE, per germline. CDR3 loop: CASSVVSGELFF.

The rearrangement links TRBV7-2 to TRBJ2-2; TCRdb designates TRBD2, a call that cannot be tested without DNA. This CDR3 is 14 amino acids long. CDR1 and CDR2 from the germline V gene are SGHTA and FQGNSA. This CDR3 is CASSLSPVTGELFF.

The CDR3 sequence: CASSQASSTGRAGELFF. The chain carries TRBV4-1 and TRBJ2-2; the D call of TRBD1 rests on TCRdb alone, since no DNA is present to check it. This CDR3 is built from 17 residues. The germline V gene encodes CDR1 MGHRA and CDR2 YSYEKL.

The chain joins TRBV29-1 to TRBJ1-2; TCRdb lists TRBD1, though no DNA is available to test this call. Germline CDR1 is SQVTM and CDR2 is ANQGSEA. This CDR3 region has 14 residues. CDR3 sequence: CSVNPGTGDYGYTF.

The J gene is TRBJ2-1, the V gene TRBV6-2 or TRBV6-3; TCRdb names TRBD1, which stays unverified in the absence of DNA. CDR3 length: 13 amino acids. Germline V gene lookup returns CDR1 MNHEY and CDR2 SVGEGT. CDR3 region: CASSATAFHEQFF.

This chain links TRBV5-1 with TRBJ2-3; TCRdb's D call of TRBD2 is untestable without DNA. This CDR3 has 16 amino acids. Germline loops: CDR1 SGHRS, CDR2 YFSETQ. The CDR3 loop is CASSLERDSVTDTQYF.

The V and J genes are TRBV5-1 and TRBJ2-3; the TCRdb call, TRBD2, lacks DNA for checking. The CDR3 consists of 17 residues. CDR1 and CDR2 from the germline V gene are SGHRS and YFSETQ. The CDR3 loop is CASSRQLAGGGTDTQYF.

This sequence joins TRBV10-3 and TRBJ2-7. CDR1 and CDR2 (germline): ENHRY, SYGVKD. The CDR3 length is 13 residues. CDR3 region: CAIREQGPNEQYF.

The chain links TRBV6-5 to TRBJ2-3; TCRdb's D call of TRBD1 is untestable without DNA. This CDR3 spans 16 amino acids. The germline V gene has CDR1 MNHEY and CDR2 SVGAGI. The CDR3 reads CASSAPRRQGTDTQYF.

This chain connects TRBV7-9 to TRBJ2-2; checking the TCRdb D call of TRBD1 is not possible without DNA. Germline V gene sequence: CDR1 SEHNR, CDR2 FQNEAQ (reference sequence). CDR3 length: 16 residues. The CDR3 sequence is CASSLLGQGISGELFF.

The chain links TRBV5-6 to TRBJ2-7; absent DNA, TCRdb's TRBD2 call cannot be checked. The CDR3 totals 15 residues. The germline V gene has CDR1 SGHDT and CDR2 YYEEEE. CDR3 sequence reads: CASSSNGPRDYEQYF.

The rearrangement links TRBV7-2 to TRBJ2-1; without DNA, the TCRdb call of TRBD1 cannot be checked. Germline values: CDR1 SGHTA, CDR2 FQGNSA. The length of the CDR3 is 16 residues. The CDR3 loop reads CASSLRDSQGGNEQFF.

The chain employs TRBV4-1 and TRBJ2-7; absent DNA, TCRdb's TRBD2 call cannot be checked. Germline assignment: CDR1 MGHRA and CDR2 YSYEKL. This CDR3 has 15 residues. This CDR3 reads CASSQEKWEADEQYF.

This chain connects TRBV5-1 to TRBJ1-2; TCRdb gives TRBD1 as the D gene, but with no DNA this cannot be confirmed. The germline V gene has CDR1 SGHRS and CDR2 YFSETQ. The CDR3 length is 14 residues. CDR3 loop: CASSMEPGYYGYTF.

The chain joins TRBV19 to TRBJ2-1; no DNA is available, so the TRBD2 call from TCRdb remains unchecked. CDR3 length: 16 amino acids. Per the germline V gene, CDR1 is LNHDA and CDR2 is SQIVND (reference sequence). The CDR3 region is CASSIGPGLAVNEQFF.

This rearrangement joins TRBV12-3 or TRBV12-4 to TRBJ1-2; the TRBD1 assignment by TCRdb is unverifiable without DNA. The CDR3 loop spans 16 amino acids. CDR3 loop: CASSLAVEGVNYGYTF.

This chain connects TRBV19 to TRBJ1-5; TCRdb names TRBD1, which stays unverified in the absence of DNA. Germline assignment: CDR1 LNHDA and CDR2 SQIVND (reference sequence). The CDR3 is made up of 14 amino acids. CDR3 sequence reads: CASSFGGSGQPQHF.

The genes are TRBV7-9 and TRBJ2-7; the D gene TCRdb calls, TRBD1, cannot be checked with no DNA. This CDR3 spans 16 amino acids. CDR1 is SEHNR, CDR2 FQNEAQ, per germline (reference sequence). The CDR3 is CASSSTFRAGGYEQYF.

The V gene is TRBV6-5, the J gene TRBJ2-6; the TRBD2 assignment by TCRdb is unverifiable without DNA. CDR3 length: 16 residues. The germline V gene has CDR1 MNHEY and CDR2 SVGAGI. CDR3 loop: CASSWASGSGANVLTF.

The CDR3 spells CASSQWAGEHHEQYF. V and J are TRBV14 and TRBJ2-7. The germline CDR1 and CDR2 sequences are SGHDN and FVKESK. The CDR3 loop spans 15 amino acids.

The gene calls are TRBV20-1 and TRBJ2-3; TCRdb's assignment of TRBD2 cannot be checked, as there is no DNA. The CDR3 is 14 residues long. Germline V lookup: CDR1 DFQATT, CDR2 SNEGSKA (reference sequence). The CDR3 sequence is CSASPTRIADTQYF.

This chain connects TRBV7-9 to TRBJ2-7. CDR1 is SEHNR, CDR2 FQNEAQ, per germline (reference sequence). The CDR3 length is 14 residues. CDR3 sequence: CASSPTGLTYEQYF.

The V and J genes are TRBV6-1 and TRBJ1-1; TCRdb lists TRBD1, though no DNA is available to test this call. Germline lookup yields CDR1 MNHNS and CDR2 SASEGT. The CDR3 covers 15 residues. The CDR3: CASILPTGVNSEAFF.